Shown below are 19 T cell receptor beta chains from a single sample sequenced in a study of blood T cell repertoires in COVID-19. Libraries were prepared by immunoSEQ multiplex PCR; TCRdb keeps only in-frame clonotypes and omits some of them. The profile shows about 140,000 clones, around 80% of them singletons. Sequenced sample: PBMCs or T cells enriched from blood (not recorded which). These receptors were taken from a woman under 30 who had been exposed to COVID-19.

This clone was seen just once. V usage is TRBV7-9 and J usage is TRBJ1-5; TRBD1 aligns across 7 bases. The V and J ends lost 5 bases and 13 bases, in that order; junction bases with no gene match: 11. Per germline, CDR1 SEHNR and CDR2 FQNEAQ (reference sequence). The CDR3 consists of 13 residues. CDR3 bases: TGTGCCAGCAGCGTCCGGGACAGCCCTGGACAGCATTTT. This gives the protein CASSVRDSPGQHF.

V and J are TRBV20-1 and TRBJ1-5; TRBD1 agrees at 7 bases. CDR1 is DFQATT, CDR2 SNEGSKA, per germline (reference sequence). The CDR3 is 15 amino acids. With V trimmed by 3 bases and J by 0 bases, 5 bases remained unmatched. CDR3 protein: CSASSGQYSNQPQHF. The CDR3 DNA reads as TGCAGTGCTAGTTCGGGACAGTATAGCAATCAGCCCCAGCATTTT.

The chain combines TRBV7-2 with TRBJ2-2; possible D gene TRBD2, 6 bases. The germline CDR1 and CDR2 sequences are SGHTA and FQGNSA. V lost 3 bases to trimming and J lost 7 bases, with 24 bases between them. This CDR3 is 18 amino acids long. CDR3 residues: CASSFPASWGEYGGELFF. In DNA form, the CDR3 reads TGTGCCAGCAGCTTCCCGGCTTCCTGGGGGGAATATGGCGGGGAGCTGTTTTTT.

V usage is TRBV6-5 and J usage is TRBJ2-5; 10 bases map to TRBD2. Germline assignment: CDR1 MNHEY and CDR2 SVGAGI. V was clipped by 8 bases and J by 2 bases; unmatched bases: 8. The CDR3 has 15 residues. The CDR3 bases are TGTGCCAGCTCTCTGGGTAGCGGGAGGCAAGAGACCCAGTACTTC. This sequence encodes CASSLGSGRQETQYF.

The V call is TRBV7-9, the J call TRBJ1-2, with 11 bases that match TRBD1. Germline CDR1 and CDR2: SEHNR and FQNEAQ (reference sequence). With 5 bases clipped from V and 4 bases from J, the junction kept 9 bases outside the gene matches. The CDR3 consists of 16 residues. The DNA for the CDR3 is TGTGCCAGCAGCCCGCCTTCTGGGACAGGGGGCTATGGCTACACCTTC. Its translation is CASSPPSGTGGYGYTF.

The chain recombines TRBV15 with TRBJ1-6; D remains unclear. The CDR3 contains 13 residues. V dropped 6 bases and J dropped 0 bases, with 3 bases sitting between them. CDR1 LNHNV and CDR2 YYDKDF come from the germline V gene (reference sequence). The CDR3 DNA sequence: TGTGCCACCAGTTACTCCTATAATTCACCCCTCCACTTT. It specifies CATSYSYNSPLHF.

V and J are TRBV10-3 and TRBJ2-1, with D possibly matching TRBD2 (6 bases). This CDR3 is built from 13 residues. V shed 0 bases and J shed 9 bases, with 9 bases lying between them. Germline V CDR1 and CDR2: ENHRY, SYGVKD. In DNA, the CDR3 is TGTGCCATCAGTGAGTCGGAGGGAGGTGAGCAGTTCTTC. Protein product: CAISESEGGEQFF.

This clone was observed a few times. This rearrangement joins TRBV5-8 to TRBJ1-2, with D perhaps TRBD1 (6 bases). Germline CDR1 reads SGHTS; CDR2 reads YDEGEE. This CDR3 comprises 13 residues. Trimming took off 7 bases at V and 0 bases at J, with 10 bases between the two ends. The CDR3 loop reads CASRGQTNYGYTF. The CDR3 coding sequence is TGTGCCAGCCGAGGACAGACTAACTATGGCTACACCTTC.

This clone was seen once. This chain uses TRBV18 with TRBJ2-2; D is undetermined. The germline V gene has CDR1 KGHSH and CDR2 LQKENI. Trimming removed 4 bases from V and 0 bases from J, with 6 bases in between. This CDR3 is 14 amino acids long. The CDR3: CASSRGSNTGELFF. The CDR3 coding sequence is TGTGCCAGCTCACGAGGTTCGAACACCGGGGAGCTGTTTTTT.

This chain joins TRBV29-1 and TRBJ2-3, with D possibly being TRBD2 (5 bases). With 0 bases removed from V and 4 bases from J, the gap between germline ends came to 8 bases. CDR1 and CDR2 (germline): SQVTM, ANQGSEA. The CDR3 runs to 13 residues. The CDR3 DNA sequence: TGCAGCGTTGAAGAATGGGGAGCAGATACGCAGTATTTT. Its protein product is CSVEEWGADTQYF.

The gene calls are TRBV7-9 and TRBJ1-5; no reliable D call. The V end lost 2 bases, the J end lost 3 bases, and 5 bases lay between the germline ends. CDR1 is SEHNR, CDR2 FQNEAQ, per germline (reference sequence). This CDR3 is 13 amino acids long. The CDR3 bases are TGTGCCAGCAGCTTAACAGACAATCAGCCCCAGCATTTT. Translated: CASSLTDNQPQHF.

This chain links TRBV29-1 with TRBJ2-1; 9 nucleotides align to TRBD2. V dropped 5 bases and J dropped 4; count of bases not matched to a gene: 6. The CDR3 is 14 amino acids. Germline V CDR1 and CDR2: SQVTM, ANQGSEA. CDR3: CSVLAGVRYNEQFF. The DNA of the CDR3 is TGCAGCGTTTTAGCGGGAGTTCGATACAATGAGCAGTTCTTC.

This chain uses TRBV19 with TRBJ1-1, with TRBD1 matching over 8 bases. This CDR3 has 16 residues. CDR1 and CDR2 from the germline V gene are LNHDA and SQIVND (reference sequence). J lost 4 bases, V lost 2 bases, and 9 bases had no gene match. The CDR3 DNA reads as TGTGCCAGTAGTATATTTGGACAGGGACTTCGCACTGAAGCTTTCTTT. Residues: CASSIFGQGLRTEAFF.

This sequence joins TRBV7-2 and TRBJ2-6; 8 positions match TRBD1. Germline CDR1 reads SGHTA; CDR2 reads FQGNSA. V shed 5 bases and J 4 bases; nucleotides not matched to a gene: 10. The CDR3 has 17 residues. The CDR3 DNA reads TGTGCCAGCAGCACACGACAGGGGAGGCCGGGGGCCAACGTCCTGACTTTC. This translates into CASSTRQGRPGANVLTF. Full variable domain (missing parts from reference TRBV7-2 and TRBJ2-6): GAGVSQSPSNKVTEKGKDVELRCDPISGHTALYWYRQSLGQGLEFLIYFQGNSAPDKSGLPSDRFSAERTGGSVSTLTIQRTQQEDSAVYLCASSTRQGRPGANVLTFGAGSRLTVL.

The chain recombines TRBV2 with TRBJ2-3, with 7 bases identical to TRBD1. This CDR3 is built from 16 residues. With V trimmed by 2 bases and J by 3 bases, 8 bases remained unmatched. Looked up from germline, CDR1 is SNHLY and CDR2 is FYNNEI. CDR3 coding DNA: TGTGCCAGCAGTGAAAGACCCAGGGGGTGGACAGATACGCAGTATTTT. Amino acids: CASSERPRGWTDTQYF.

This clone appeared a few times. The genes are TRBV28 and TRBJ1-2; D is uncertain. The CDR3 length is 14 residues. Germline CDR1 MDHEN, CDR2 SYDVKM. V lost 5 bases and J 7 bases, leaving 17 bases between the germline ends. The chain's CDR3 is CASSPRTRRGGYTF. The CDR3 bases are TGTGCCAGCAGTCCTAGGACCCGGCGGGGTGGCTACACCTTC.

The chain is built from TRBV30 and TRBJ1-1; 10 positions agree with TRBD1. The CDR3 sequence is 15 residues long. Germline-derived CDR1 and CDR2 are GTSNPN and SVGIG (reference sequence). The V and J ends lost 3 bases and 4 bases, in that order; junction bases with no gene match: 8. The CDR3 region has the DNA TGTGCCTGGAGCGCCGACAGGGGGCGCGTCACTGAAGCTTTCTTT. It specifies CAWSADRGRVTEAFF.

The CDR3: CASSSTGGAYNEQFF. CDR3 DNA: TGTGCCAGCAGTTCTACAGGGGGCGCCTACAATGAGCAGTTCTTC. The chain uses TRBV28 and TRBJ2-1, with TRBD1 matching 9 bases. CDR3 length: 15 residues. V dropped 4 bases and J dropped 2; count of bases not matched to a gene: 3. Germline values: CDR1 MDHEN, CDR2 SYDVKM.

This chain uses TRBV29-1 with TRBJ2-1, with 9 bases identical to TRBD1. J was trimmed by 15 bases and V by 5 bases; bases with no gene match: 14. The CDR3 spans 13 residues. Germline assignment: CDR1 SQVTM and CDR2 ANQGSEA. CDR3 residues: CSVPLGLGQGRFF. Here the CDR3 DNA reads TGCAGCGTTCCCCTGGGGCTTGGACAGGGGCGGTTCTTC.